The 6 T cell receptor beta chains presented below share a single source sample, sequenced in a study of blood T cell repertoires in COVID-19. Method: immunoSEQ multiplex PCR; TCRdb's copy keeps in-frame clones and lacks some. This sample carries about 130,000 clones, 86% of them seen once, and the ten largest clones take roughly 4.9%. Sample: peripheral blood. The source of these receptors is a human donor in a cohort sampled during active COVID-19.

The CDR3 protein is CASSGGPLGNQPQHF. CDR3 sequence (DNA): TGTGCCAGCAGCGGCGGGCCGCTTGGCAATCAGCCCCAGCATTTT. V and J are TRBV9 and TRBJ1-5; D remains ambiguous. There are 15 residues in the CDR3. V was cut by 3 bases and J by 2 bases, with 12 bases left in between. Germline V gives CDR1 SGDLS, CDR2 YYNGEE. The full variable domain, completed using reference TRBV9 and TRBJ1-5, is DSGVTQTPKHLITATGQRVTLRCSPRSGDLSVYWYQQSLDQGLQFLIQYYNGEERAKGNILERFSAQQFPDLHSELNLSSLELGDSALYFCASSGGPLGNQPQHFGDGTRLSIL.

The chain couples TRBV30 to TRBJ2-1; 12 bases agree with TRBD2. Germline V CDR1 and CDR2: GTSNPN, SVGIG (reference sequence). The CDR3 covers 13 residues. V lost 1 base, J lost 8 bases, and 0 bases stayed unmatched. The CDR3 bases are TGTGCCTGGAGTGGACTAGCGGGAGATGAGCAGTTCTTC. Residues: CAWSGLAGDEQFF.

In this sample, this clone turned up once. The V and J genes are TRBV20-1 and TRBJ2-5; a weak D match, TRBD1 (5 bases). Trimming pared 3 bases from V and 5 bases from J, leaving 13 bases between. This CDR3 has 13 residues. From germline, CDR1 is DFQATT and CDR2 SNEGSKA (reference sequence). The CDR3 DNA reads as TGCAGTGCTAGTAGGGGTCCCTCGGAGACCCAGTACTTC. Amino acids: CSASRGPSETQYF.

The J gene is TRBJ2-3, the V gene TRBV4-2; 8 bases align to TRBD2. The CDR3 extends over 16 amino acids. The V segment lost 1 base and the J segment 6 bases; nucleotides outside the gene matches: 9. From germline, CDR1 is LGHNA and CDR2 YNFKEQ. The CDR3 nucleotides read TGTGCCAGCAGCCAAGGGGTAGCGGGACAACGGGATACGCAGTATTTT. Its protein is CASSQGVAGQRDTQYF.

The rearrangement uses TRBV19 and TRBJ1-1; tentative D call: TRBD1 (6 bases). This CDR3 has 13 residues. Germline V gene data show CDR1 as LNHDA and CDR2 as SQIVND (reference sequence). V was trimmed by 9 bases and J by 1 base, leaving 12 bases between them. The CDR3: CASTTGQNTEAFF. CDR3 sequence (DNA): TGTGCCAGCACAACGGGACAGAACACTGAAGCTTTCTTT.

This rearrangement joins TRBV6-6 to TRBJ1-2, with 7 positions matching TRBD1. The CDR3 totals 13 residues. V shed 6 bases and J 5 bases; nucleotides not matched to a gene: 6. CDR1 is MNHNY and CDR2 is SVGAGI in the germline V gene (reference sequence). CDR3 coding DNA: TGTGCCAGCAGGGAGACAGGGTCTTATGGCTACACCTTC. Translated: CASRETGSYGYTF.